This TCR beta chain is from a study of T cell clonotyping in hematopoietic cell transplantation. Study information: Recipients were bled about 28 days pretransplant and at posttransplant days 30, 100, 180.

Some clones are missing from TCRdb's copy, which holds only in-frame ones; the method was immunoSEQ multiplex PCR. The sample carries approximately 8,400 clones, approximately 88% recorded once. About this clone: One end of the junction does not line up with germline, which may come from a read error.

The sequence came from a male patient aged 55 to 70 who had an allogeneic stem cell transplant from a related donor, so the T cells may come from the graft donor. Some clones in this sample may be carry-over from other donors' samples. This sample comprised peripheral blood mononuclear cells, obtained at the time of graft-versus-host disease after allogeneic stem cell transplant.

CDR3: CASSLGTSGQETQYF. The CDR3 DNA follows: TGTGCTAGCAGCTTGGGGACTAGCGGCCAAGAGACCCAGTACTTC. V gene TRBV7-7 combines with J gene TRBJ2-5; TRBD2 matches 11 bases. Germline V gene data show CDR1 as SSHAT and CDR2 as FNYEAQ (reference sequence). CDR3 length equals 15 residues.